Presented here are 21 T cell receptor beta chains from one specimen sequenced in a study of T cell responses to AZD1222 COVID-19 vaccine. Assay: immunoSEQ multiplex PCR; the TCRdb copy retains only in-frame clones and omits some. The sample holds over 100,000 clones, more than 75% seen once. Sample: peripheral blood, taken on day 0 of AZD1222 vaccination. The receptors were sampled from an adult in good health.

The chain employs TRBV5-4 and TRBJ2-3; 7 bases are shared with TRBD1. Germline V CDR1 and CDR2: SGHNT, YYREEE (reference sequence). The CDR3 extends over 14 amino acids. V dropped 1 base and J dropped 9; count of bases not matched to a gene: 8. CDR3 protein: CASSLLKGAETQYF. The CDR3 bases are TGTGCCAGCAGCTTGTTAAAGGGGGCTGAAACGCAGTATTTT.

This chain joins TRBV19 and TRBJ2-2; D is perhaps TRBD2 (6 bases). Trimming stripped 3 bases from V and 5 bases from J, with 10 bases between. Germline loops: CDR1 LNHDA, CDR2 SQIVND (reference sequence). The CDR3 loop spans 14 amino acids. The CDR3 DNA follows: TGTGCCAGTAGTATTTACGGGGGAACCGGGGAGCTGTTTTTT. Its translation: CASSIYGGTGELFF.

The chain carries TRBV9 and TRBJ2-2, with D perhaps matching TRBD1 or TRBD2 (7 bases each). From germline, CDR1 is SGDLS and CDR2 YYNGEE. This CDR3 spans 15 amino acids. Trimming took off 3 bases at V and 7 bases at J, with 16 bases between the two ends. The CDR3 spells CASSAQGGAIGELFF. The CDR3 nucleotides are TGTGCCAGCAGCGCCCAGGGGGGGGCCATCGGGGAGCTGTTTTTT.

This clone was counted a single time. In DNA form, the CDR3 reads TGCGCCAGCAGTGAGCGCCCAGCGGGGGGGCAGGTGAATGAGCAGTTCTTC. As protein: CASSERPAGGQVNEQFF. The chain uses TRBV10-1 and TRBJ2-1; 10 positions agree with TRBD2. The junction had 11 bases not matched to a gene; V was cut back by 2 bases and J by 7 bases. Germline loops: CDR1 WNHNN, CDR2 SYGVQD (reference sequence). CDR3 length: 17 residues.

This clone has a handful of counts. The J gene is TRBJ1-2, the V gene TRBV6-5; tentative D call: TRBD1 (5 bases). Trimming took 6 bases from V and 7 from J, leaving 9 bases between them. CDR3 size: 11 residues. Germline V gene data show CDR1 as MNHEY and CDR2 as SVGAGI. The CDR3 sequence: CASSKGRGYTF. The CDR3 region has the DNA TGTGCCAGCAGCAAGGGGCGTGGCTACACCTTC.

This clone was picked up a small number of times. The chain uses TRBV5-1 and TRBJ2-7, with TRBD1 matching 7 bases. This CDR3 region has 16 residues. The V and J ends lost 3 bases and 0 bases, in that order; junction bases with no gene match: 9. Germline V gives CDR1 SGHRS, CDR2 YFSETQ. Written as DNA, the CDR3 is TGCGCCAGCAGCTCTAAGGGACAGTTTGCCTCCTACGAGCAGTACTTC. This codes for CASSSKGQFASYEQYF. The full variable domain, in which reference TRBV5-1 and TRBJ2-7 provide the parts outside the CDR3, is KAGVTQTPRYLIKTRGQQVTLSCSPISGHRSVSWYQQTPGQGLQFLFEYFSETQRNKGNFPGRFSGRQFSNSRSEMNVSTLELGDSALYLCASSSKGQFASYEQYFGPGTRLTVT.

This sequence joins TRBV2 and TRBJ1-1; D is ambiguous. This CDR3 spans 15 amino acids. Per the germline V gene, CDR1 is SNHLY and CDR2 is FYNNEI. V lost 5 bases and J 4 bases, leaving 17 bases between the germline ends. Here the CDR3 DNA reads TGTGCCAGCAGTAAGGCCCGGATCGGGAGCACTGAAGCTTTCTTT. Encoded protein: CASSKARIGSTEAFF.

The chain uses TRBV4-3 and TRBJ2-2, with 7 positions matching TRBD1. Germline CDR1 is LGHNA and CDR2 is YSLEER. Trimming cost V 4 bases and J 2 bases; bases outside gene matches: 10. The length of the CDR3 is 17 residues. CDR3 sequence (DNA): TGCGCCAGCAGCCCCACCAGGGACAGACTAAACACCGGGGAGCTGTTTTTT. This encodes CASSPTRDRLNTGELFF.

The CDR3 DNA reads as TGTGCTAGTGGTTTTGGGACAGGGTATGAAAAACTGTTTTTT. It translates to CASGFGTGYEKLFF. J is TRBJ1-4 and V is TRBV12-5; TRBD1 agrees at 9 bases. This CDR3 region has 14 residues. After removal of 3 bases from V and 6 bases from J, the junction contained 2 bases not matched to a gene. From germline, CDR1 is LGHNT and CDR2 FRNRAP.

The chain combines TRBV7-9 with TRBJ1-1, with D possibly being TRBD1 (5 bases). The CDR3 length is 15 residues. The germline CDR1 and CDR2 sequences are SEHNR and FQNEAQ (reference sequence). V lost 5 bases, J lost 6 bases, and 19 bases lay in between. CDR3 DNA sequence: TGTGCCAGCAGCCCGTGGCGGGGGTCGGGCTCTGAAGCTTTCTTT. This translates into CASSPWRGSGSEAFF.

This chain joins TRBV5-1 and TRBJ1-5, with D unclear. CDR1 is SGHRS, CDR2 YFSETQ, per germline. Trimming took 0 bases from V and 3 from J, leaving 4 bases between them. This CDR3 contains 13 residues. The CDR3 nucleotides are TGCGCCAGCAGCTTGGATCCCAATCAGCCCCAGCATTTT. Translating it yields CASSLDPNQPQHF.

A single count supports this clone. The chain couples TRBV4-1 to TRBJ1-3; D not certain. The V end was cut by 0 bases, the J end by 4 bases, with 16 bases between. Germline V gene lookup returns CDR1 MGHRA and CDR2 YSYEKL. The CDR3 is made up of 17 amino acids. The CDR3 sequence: CASSQENRRWAGNTIYF. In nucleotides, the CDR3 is TGCGCCAGCAGCCAAGAAAACAGAAGGTGGGCAGGAAACACCATATATTTT.

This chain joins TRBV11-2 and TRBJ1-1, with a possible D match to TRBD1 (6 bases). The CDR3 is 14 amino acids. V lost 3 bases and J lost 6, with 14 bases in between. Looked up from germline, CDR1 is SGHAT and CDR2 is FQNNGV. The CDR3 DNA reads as TGTGCCAGCAGCTTTCCCAGGGGTGGCGCTGAAGCTTTCTTT. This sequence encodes CASSFPRGGAEAFF.

The CDR3 protein is CAWGGTSGGDTQYF. In DNA form, the CDR3 reads TGTGCCTGGGGAGGGACTAGCGGGGGAGATACGCAGTATTTT. The chain employs TRBV30 and TRBJ2-3; TRBD2 agrees at 14 bases. The CDR3 sequence is 14 residues long. V shed 5 bases, J shed 5 bases, and the junction held 3 bases outside the gene matches. Germline assignment: CDR1 GTSNPN and CDR2 SVGIG (reference sequence).

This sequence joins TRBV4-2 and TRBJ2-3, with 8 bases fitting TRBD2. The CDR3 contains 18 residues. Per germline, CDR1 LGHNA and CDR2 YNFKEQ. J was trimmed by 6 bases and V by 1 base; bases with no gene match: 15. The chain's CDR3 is CASSQGSGGAGSTDTQYF. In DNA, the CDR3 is TGTGCCAGCAGCCAAGGGTCCGGGGGGGCTGGTTCGACGGATACGCAGTATTTT.

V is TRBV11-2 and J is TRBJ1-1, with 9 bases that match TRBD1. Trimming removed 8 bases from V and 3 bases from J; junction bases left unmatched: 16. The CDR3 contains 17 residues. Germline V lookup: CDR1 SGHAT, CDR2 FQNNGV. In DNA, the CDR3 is TGTGCCAGCCGAAACAAACGAACAGGGGGCGCGGACACTGAAGCTTTCTTT. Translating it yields CASRNKRTGGADTEAFF.

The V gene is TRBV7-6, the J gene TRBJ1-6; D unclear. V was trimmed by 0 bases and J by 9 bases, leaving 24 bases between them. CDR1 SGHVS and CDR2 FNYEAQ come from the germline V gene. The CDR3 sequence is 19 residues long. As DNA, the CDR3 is TGTGCCAGCAGCTTAGCCCCTCCCAAGGCGAGGCCCCCTAGTTCACCCCTCCACTTT. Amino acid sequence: CASSLAPPKARPPSSPLHF.

CDR3 DNA: TGTGCCAGCAGCGTCCGGGACAGGGGTTATTCTGGAAACACCATATATTTT. Encoded protein: CASSVRDRGYSGNTIYF. V is TRBV9 and J is TRBJ1-3, with 10 bases identical to TRBD1. Germline lookup yields CDR1 SGDLS and CDR2 YYNGEE. V trimming: 2 bases; J trimming: 1 base; junction bases outside the gene matches: 6. The CDR3 has 17 amino acids.

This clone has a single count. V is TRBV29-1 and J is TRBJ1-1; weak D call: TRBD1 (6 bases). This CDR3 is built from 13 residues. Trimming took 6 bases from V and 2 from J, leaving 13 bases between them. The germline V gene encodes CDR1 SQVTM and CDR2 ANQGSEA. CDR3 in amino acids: CSVLEQGNTEAFF. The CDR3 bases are TGCAGCGTCCTGGAACAGGGTAACACTGAAGCTTTCTTT.

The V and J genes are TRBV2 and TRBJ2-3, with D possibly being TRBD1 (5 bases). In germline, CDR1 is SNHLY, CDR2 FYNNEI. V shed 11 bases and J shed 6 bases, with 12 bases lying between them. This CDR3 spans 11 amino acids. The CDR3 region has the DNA TGTGCCTCAAGGACATTCGATACGCAGTATTTT. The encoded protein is CASRTFDTQYF. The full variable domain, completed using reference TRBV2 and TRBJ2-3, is EPEVTQTPSHQVTQMGQEVILRCVPISNHLYFYWYRQILGQKVEFLVSFYNNEISEKSEIFDDQFSVERPDGSNFTLKIRSTKLEDSAMYFCASRTFDTQYFGPGTRLTVL.

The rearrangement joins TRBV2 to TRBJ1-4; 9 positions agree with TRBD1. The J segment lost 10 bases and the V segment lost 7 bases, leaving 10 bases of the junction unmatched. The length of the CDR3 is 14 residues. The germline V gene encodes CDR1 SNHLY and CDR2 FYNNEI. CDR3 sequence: CASTGGDRAGKLFF. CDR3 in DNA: TGTGCCAGCACCGGGGGGGACAGGGCTGGAAAACTGTTTTTT.